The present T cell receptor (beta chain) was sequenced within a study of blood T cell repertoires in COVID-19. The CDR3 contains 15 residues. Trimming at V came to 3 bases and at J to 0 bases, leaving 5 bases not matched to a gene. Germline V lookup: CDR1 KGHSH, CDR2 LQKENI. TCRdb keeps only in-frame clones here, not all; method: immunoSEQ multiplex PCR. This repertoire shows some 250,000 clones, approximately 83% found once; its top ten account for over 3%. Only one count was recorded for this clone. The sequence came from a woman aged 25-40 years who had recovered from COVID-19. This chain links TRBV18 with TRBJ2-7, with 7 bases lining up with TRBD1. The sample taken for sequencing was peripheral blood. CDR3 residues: CASSPEGAPSYEQYF. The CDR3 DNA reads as TGTGCCAGCTCACCCGAGGGGGCACCCTCCTACGAGCAGTACTTC.